This T cell receptor (beta chain) was recorded in a study of CD8 T cells in Susac syndrome. Random-hexamer reverse transcription was applied to about 0.45 to 1 ug RNA. TCRdb re-called the immunoSEQ multiplex PCR reads with MiXCR, one entry per CDR3 protein. The sample gives about 180,000 distinct CDR3 sequences, approximately 96% of which show up once; around 0.09% is in the top ten. TCR beta sequencing was performed on blood CD8+ and CD4+ T cells. Germline V gene lookup returns CDR1 GTSNPN and CDR2 SVGIG (reference sequence). This CDR3 is built from 12 residues. Sequencing was done on a sample of CD4+ T cells from PBMCs. The clonotype was recovered from a human donor with multiple sclerosis. This sequence joins TRBV30 and TRBJ1-2, with 11 bases lining up with TRBD1. CDR3 coding DNA: TGTGCTCGGACAGGGGGCGCGGATGGCTACACCTTC. Amino acid sequence: CARTGGADGYTF.